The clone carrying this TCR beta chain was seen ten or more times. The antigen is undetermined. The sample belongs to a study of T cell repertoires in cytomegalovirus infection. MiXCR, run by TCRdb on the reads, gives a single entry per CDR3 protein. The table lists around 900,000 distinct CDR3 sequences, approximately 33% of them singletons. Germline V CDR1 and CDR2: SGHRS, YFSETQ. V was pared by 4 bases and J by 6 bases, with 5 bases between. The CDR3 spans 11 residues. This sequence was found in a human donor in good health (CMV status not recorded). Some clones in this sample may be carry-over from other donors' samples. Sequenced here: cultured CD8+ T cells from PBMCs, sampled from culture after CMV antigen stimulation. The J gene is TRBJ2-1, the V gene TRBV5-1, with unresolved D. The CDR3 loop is CASSGSNEQFF. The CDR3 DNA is TGCGCCAGCAGCGGTTCCAATGAGCAGTTCTTC.